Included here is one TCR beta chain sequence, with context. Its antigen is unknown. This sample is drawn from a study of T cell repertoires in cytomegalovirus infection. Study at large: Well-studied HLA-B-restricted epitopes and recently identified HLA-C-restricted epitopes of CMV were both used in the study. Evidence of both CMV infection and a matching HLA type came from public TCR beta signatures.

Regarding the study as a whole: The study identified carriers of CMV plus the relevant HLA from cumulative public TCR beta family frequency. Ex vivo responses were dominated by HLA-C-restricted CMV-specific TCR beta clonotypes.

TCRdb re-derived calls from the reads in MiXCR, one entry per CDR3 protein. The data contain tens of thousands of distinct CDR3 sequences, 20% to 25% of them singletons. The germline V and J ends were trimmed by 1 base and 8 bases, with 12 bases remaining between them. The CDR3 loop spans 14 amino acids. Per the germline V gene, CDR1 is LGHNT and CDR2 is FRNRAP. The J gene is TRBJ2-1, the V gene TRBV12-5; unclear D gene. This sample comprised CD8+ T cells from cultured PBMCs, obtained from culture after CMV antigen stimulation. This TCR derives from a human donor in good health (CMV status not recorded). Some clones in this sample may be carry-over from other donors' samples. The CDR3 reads CASGLGGVDDEQFF. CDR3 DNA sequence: TGTGCTAGTGGTTTGGGCGGAGTGGATGATGAGCAGTTCTTC.